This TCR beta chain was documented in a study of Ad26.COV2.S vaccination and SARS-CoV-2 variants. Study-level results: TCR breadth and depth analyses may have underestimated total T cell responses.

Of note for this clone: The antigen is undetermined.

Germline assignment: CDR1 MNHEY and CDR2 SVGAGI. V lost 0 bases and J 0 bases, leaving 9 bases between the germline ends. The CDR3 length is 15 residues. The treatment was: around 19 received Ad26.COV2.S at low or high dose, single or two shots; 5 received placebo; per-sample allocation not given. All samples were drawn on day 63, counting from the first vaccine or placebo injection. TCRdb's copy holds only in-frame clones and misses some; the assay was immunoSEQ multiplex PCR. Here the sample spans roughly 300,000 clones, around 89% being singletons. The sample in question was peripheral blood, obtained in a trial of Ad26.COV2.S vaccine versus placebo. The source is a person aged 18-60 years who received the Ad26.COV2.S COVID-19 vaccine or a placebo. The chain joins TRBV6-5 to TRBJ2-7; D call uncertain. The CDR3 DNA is TGTGCCAGCAGTTACTCGAAGGGTTCCTCCTACGAGCAGTACTTC. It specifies CASSYSKGSSYEQYF.